These T cell receptor beta chains were read from a single sample in a study of shared clonotypes between healthy human individuals. The data were produced by immunoSEQ multiplex PCR, yet TCRdb's version contains in-frame clones alone and is incomplete. Here the sample spans 850,000 to 1,100,000 clones, 60% to 85% being singletons. Material for sequencing was memory CD4+ T cells from PBMCs. The receptors were sampled from a man in his late teens or twenties in good health. Some clones in this sample may be carry-over from other donors' samples. Both conserved end residues are part of each CDR3. A D gene is named only where the DNA matches it firmly. The size of a clone is reported for some rows only, either as once, few or many, or as a class for expanded clones.

D: TRBD2; J: TRBJ2-1; V: TRBV7-2; size: .; DNA: TGTGCCAGCAGCCATCCCCTCGGGGGGGAGCAGTTCTTC; CDR3: CASSHPLGGEQFF
D: .; J: TRBJ1-1; V: TRBV6-1; size: .; DNA: TGTGCCACCTCATCGGCCAGGGGCACTGAAGCTTTCTTT; CDR3: CATSSARGTEAFF
D: TRBD2; J: TRBJ2-1; V: TRBV5-4; size: .; DNA: TGTGCCAGCAGCCAACTAGCGGGAGGAAACAATGAGCAGTTCTTC; CDR3: CASSQLAGGNNEQFF
D: TRBD1; J: TRBJ1-2; V: TRBV28; size: .; DNA: TGTGCCAGCAGGACCGGACAGGCCCACTATGGCTACACCTTC; CDR3: CASRTGQAHYGYTF
D: .; J: TRBJ1-1; V: TRBV30; size: few; DNA: TGTGCCTGGAGTGTCCTCGGCGGGGCATCGACTGAAGCTTTCTTT; CDR3: CAWSVLGGASTEAFF
D: .; J: TRBJ1-1; V: TRBV5-6; size: once; DNA: TGTGCCAGCAGCGGCGCAGGGCTTCAACCAAGACGGGCTGAAGCTTTCTTT; CDR3: CASSGAGLQPRRAEAFF
D: .; J: TRBJ2-2; V: TRBV27; size: .; DNA: TGTGCCAGCAGTTTAATCCCAGGGCGTCTATCACACACCGGGGAGCTGTTTTTT; CDR3: CASSLIPGRLSHTGELFF
D: .; J: TRBJ1-3; V: TRBV9; size: .; DNA: TGTGCCAGCAGCGTCCAGGCAAGCTCTGGAAACACCATATATTTT; CDR3: CASSVQASSGNTIYF
D: .; J: TRBJ2-2; V: TRBV4-1; size: .; DNA: TGCGCCAGCAGCCAAGTCGGGGGAGGAACCGGGGAGCTGTTTTTT; CDR3: CASSQVGGGTGELFF
D: .; J: TRBJ2-3; V: TRBV11-2; size: .; DNA: TGTGCCAGCAGCTTACAGATCGGGGATACGCAGTATTTT; CDR3: CASSLQIGDTQYF
D: .; J: TRBJ2-3; V: TRBV5-1; size: .; DNA: TGCGCCAGCAGCCTAGAGGGAACAGATACGCAGTATTTT; CDR3: CASSLEGTDTQYF
D: TRBD2; J: TRBJ2-4; V: TRBV27; size: once; DNA: TGTGCCAGCAGTCCGGACCCCGGGACTAGCGGGAGGGCATCACAAAACATTCAGTACTTC; CDR3: CASSPDPGTSGRASQNIQYF
D: TRBD2; J: TRBJ2-5; V: TRBV10-3; size: .; DNA: TGTGCCATCAGTGAAAGGACTAGCAAGGTACTAGAGACCCAGTACTTC; CDR3: CAISERTSKVLETQYF
D: .; J: TRBJ2-3; V: TRBV6-1; size: .; DNA: TGTGCCAGCAGTGCCTACTTCACAGATACGCAGTATTTT; CDR3: CASSAYFTDTQYF
D: .; J: TRBJ1-1; V: TRBV7-9; size: few; DNA: TGTGCCAGCAGCCGAACCGGGGAGAACACTGAAGCTTTCTTT; CDR3: CASSRTGENTEAFF
D: .; J: TRBJ2-3; V: TRBV7-9; size: .; DNA: TGTGCGGCGGGGATTAGGACTCGAGAACCAGATACGCAGTATTTT; CDR3: CAAGIRTREPDTQYF
D: TRBD1; J: TRBJ2-5; V: TRBV18; size: .; DNA: TGTGCCAGCTCACAGGGGGCGGGAGAGACCCAGTACTTC; CDR3: CASSQGAGETQYF
D: .; J: TRBJ2-7; V: TRBV5-1; size: .; DNA: TGCGCCAGCAGCCCTTCGGACGGACGTTTAGAGGAGCAGTACTTC; CDR3: CASSPSDGRLEEQYF
D: TRBD1; J: TRBJ2-1; V: TRBV6-5; size: .; DNA: TGTGCCAGCAGTCGGACAGGGAGCGACAATGAGCAGTTCTTC; CDR3: CASSRTGSDNEQFF
D: .; J: TRBJ2-6; V: TRBV9; size: .; DNA: TGTGCCAGCAGCGTAGCCGGGAATGGGGCCAACGTCCTGACTTTC; CDR3: CASSVAGNGANVLTF
D: TRBD1; J: TRBJ2-6; V: TRBV10-3; size: .; DNA: TGTGCCATCAGTGAGACCGGGACAGGGATCTCTGGGGCCAACGTCCTGACTTTC; CDR3: CAISETGTGISGANVLTF
D: .; J: TRBJ1-5; V: TRBV19; size: .; DNA: TGTGCCAGTAGTCTGGGGGGTCGAAGCAATCAGCCCCAGCATTTT; CDR3: CASSLGGRSNQPQHF
D: .; J: TRBJ2-2; V: TRBV7-9; size: once; DNA: TGTGCCAGCAGCTTAGGGAATGTCGACACCGGGGAGCTGTTTTTT; CDR3: CASSLGNVDTGELFF
D: .; J: TRBJ1-1; V: TRBV7-9; size: .; DNA: TGTGCCAGCAGCCCCCGGCGGAACACTGAAGCTTTCTTT; CDR3: CASSPRRNTEAFF
D: .; J: TRBJ2-3; V: TRBV25-1; size: .; DNA: TGTGCCAGCAGTGAATTGGGACGTTTCGGCACAGATACGCAGTATTTT; CDR3: CASSELGRFGTDTQYF
D: .; J: TRBJ2-7; V: TRBV7-8; size: .; DNA: TGTGCCAGCAGCTTACGGGACACCGCCTACGAGCAGTACTTC; CDR3: CASSLRDTAYEQYF
D: TRBD1; J: TRBJ2-7; V: TRBV27; size: .; DNA: TGTGCCAGCAGTCCATGGACAGGGCAACCCTACGAGCAGTACTTC; CDR3: CASSPWTGQPYEQYF
D: .; J: TRBJ2-2; V: TRBV5-1; size: .; DNA: TGCGCCAGCAGCCCGGTAAACACCGGGGAGCTGTTTTTT; CDR3: CASSPVNTGELFF
D: TRBD1; J: TRBJ2-1; V: TRBV27; size: .; DNA: TGTGCCAGCAGTCCGAGGGCTGGGACAGGCGACAATGAGCAGTTCTTC; CDR3: CASSPRAGTGDNEQFF
D: TRBD2; J: TRBJ2-1; V: TRBV7-2; size: .; DNA: TGTGCCAGCAGCCTCCTAGCGGGAGGTTACAATGAGCAGTTCTTC; CDR3: CASSLLAGGYNEQFF
D: .; J: TRBJ1-1; V: TRBV29-1; size: .; DNA: TGCAGCGTTGTTTGGAGTGTCAGAGACACTGAAGCTTTCTTT; CDR3: CSVVWSVRDTEAFF
D: .; J: TRBJ1-2; V: TRBV6-1; size: .; DNA: TGTGCCAGCAGTCCAGACAGGACCAAAGGCTATGGCTACACCTTC; CDR3: CASSPDRTKGYGYTF
D: TRBD1; J: TRBJ1-4; V: TRBV5-1; size: .; DNA: TGCGCCAGCAGGGGGGACAGGGAAAAACTGTTTTTT; CDR3: CASRGDREKLFF
D: .; J: TRBJ1-1; V: TRBV6-5; size: .; DNA: TGTGCCAGCAGTTACTCGTCTCGTAGGAACACTGAAGCTTTCTTT; CDR3: CASSYSSRRNTEAFF
D: .; J: TRBJ1-2; V: TRBV28; size: few; DNA: TGTGCCAGCAGTGAAGTTGCCCCCTATGGCTACACCTTC; CDR3: CASSEVAPYGYTF
D: TRBD1; J: TRBJ1-1; V: TRBV7-2; size: .; DNA: TGTGCCAGCAGCTTAAGGCCGACAGGGCTCTCTGCTTTCTTT; CDR3: CASSLRPTGLSAFF
D: TRBD1; J: TRBJ2-7; V: TRBV5-3; size: .; DNA: TGTGCCAGAAGCCAGAGTCCCGGGACAGGGGGCTCCCAAAACTACGAGCAGTACTTC; CDR3: CARSQSPGTGGSQNYEQYF
D: .; J: TRBJ2-7; V: TRBV28; size: .; DNA: TGTGCCAGCAGTTCTCTTCGCCCGGGCGGGGACTTGGTGTACTTC; CDR3: CASSSLRPGGDLVYF
D: TRBD2; J: TRBJ2-3; V: TRBV7-2; size: .; DNA: TGTGCCAGCAGCTCGGGAGGACTAGCGTCAAATACGCAGTATTTT; CDR3: CASSSGGLASNTQYF
D: .; J: TRBJ2-1; V: TRBV7-3; size: .; DNA: TGTGCCAGCAGCTCCTATCTTAGGGGGTATGAGCAGTTCTTC; CDR3: CASSSYLRGYEQFF
D: TRBD1; J: TRBJ2-7; V: TRBV27; size: few; DNA: TGTGCCAGCAGTTTGAGGGACAGGGGGCATTACGAGCAGTACTTC; CDR3: CASSLRDRGHYEQYF
D: .; J: TRBJ2-3; V: TRBV5-4; size: .; DNA: TGTGCCAGCAGCTTGGAGGCCAGAAGCACAGATACGCAGTATTTT; CDR3: CASSLEARSTDTQYF
D: .; J: TRBJ1-4; V: TRBV13; size: once; DNA: TGTGCCAGCAGCTTAGGAGTCGGGCGCGGTGAAAAACTGTTTTTT; CDR3: CASSLGVGRGEKLFF
D: .; J: TRBJ2-1; V: TRBV4-2; size: once; DNA: TGTGCCAGCAGCCGGGGACCAAACAATGAGCAGTTCTTC; CDR3: CASSRGPNNEQFF
D: TRBD1; J: TRBJ1-4; V: TRBV5-1; size: .; DNA: TGCGCCAGCAGCTCCGGACAGGCGGGTGAAAAACTGTTTTTT; CDR3: CASSSGQAGEKLFF
D: .; J: TRBJ2-1; V: TRBV5-4; size: .; DNA: TGTGCCAGCAGCTTGGATAACAGGAGATATGAGCAGTTCTTC; CDR3: CASSLDNRRYEQFF
D: .; J: TRBJ2-2; V: TRBV5-4; size: .; DNA: TGTGCCAGCAGCTTGGGGGGGACATCCACCGGGGAGCTGTTTTTT; CDR3: CASSLGGTSTGELFF